This TCR beta chain was profiled in a study of preoperative IRX-2 immunotherapy in early breast cancer. Measured with immunoSEQ multiplex PCR; TCRdb has only the in-frame clones, and not every one. Of 20,000 to 25,000 clones listed, 70% to 90% are singletons. Only one count was recorded for this clone. Regarding treatment: preoperative locoregional IRX-2 cytokine immunotherapy. This phase Ib study tested locoregional IRX-2 cytokine immunotherapy given before surgery. The source was tumor tissue, collected after IRX-2 immunotherapy. The TCR originated in a human donor with breast cancer.

The CDR3: CASSLVGGALGGYTF. The DNA for the CDR3 is TGCGCCAGCAGCTTGGTCGGGGGAGCCTTGGGTGGCTACACCTTC. The chain has TRBV5-1 and TRBJ1-2, with D possibly TRBD1 on 5 matching bases. Germline assignment: CDR1 SGHRS and CDR2 YFSETQ. The CDR3 consists of 15 residues. Trimming stripped 0 bases from V and 7 bases from J, with 16 bases between.